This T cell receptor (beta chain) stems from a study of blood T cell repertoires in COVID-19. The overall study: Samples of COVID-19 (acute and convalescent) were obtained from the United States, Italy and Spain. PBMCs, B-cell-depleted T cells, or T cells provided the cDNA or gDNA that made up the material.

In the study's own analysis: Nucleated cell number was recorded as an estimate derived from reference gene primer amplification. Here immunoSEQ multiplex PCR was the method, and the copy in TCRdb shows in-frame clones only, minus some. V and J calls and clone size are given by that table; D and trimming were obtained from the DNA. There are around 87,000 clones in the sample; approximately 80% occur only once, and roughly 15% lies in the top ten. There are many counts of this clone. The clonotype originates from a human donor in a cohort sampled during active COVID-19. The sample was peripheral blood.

CDR3 nucleotides: TGTGCCAGCCGGGGACAGGGGAGCAATCAGCCCCAGCATTTT. Its translation is CASRGQGSNQPQHF. The V and J genes are TRBV2 and TRBJ1-5; 10 nucleotides line up with TRBD1. The CDR3 spans 14 residues. J was trimmed by 1 base and V by 8 bases; bases with no gene match: 2. From germline, CDR1 is SNHLY and CDR2 FYNNEI.